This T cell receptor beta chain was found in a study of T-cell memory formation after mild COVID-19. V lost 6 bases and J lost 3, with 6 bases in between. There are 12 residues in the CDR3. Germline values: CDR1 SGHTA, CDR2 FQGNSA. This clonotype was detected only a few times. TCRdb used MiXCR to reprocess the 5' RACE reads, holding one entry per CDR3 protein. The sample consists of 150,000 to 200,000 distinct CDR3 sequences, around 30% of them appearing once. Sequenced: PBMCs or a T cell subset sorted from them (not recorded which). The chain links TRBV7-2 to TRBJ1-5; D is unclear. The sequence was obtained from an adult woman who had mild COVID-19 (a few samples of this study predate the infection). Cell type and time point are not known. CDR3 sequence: CASSDFNQPQHF. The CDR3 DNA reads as TGTGCCAGCAGTGACTTCAATCAGCCCCAGCATTTT.